The clone carrying this TCR beta chain was found a few times. Its antigen is unidentified. The length of the CDR3 is 15 residues. Trimming pared 6 bases from V and 4 bases from J, leaving 19 bases between. CDR1 and CDR2 (germline): MNHNS, SASEGT. This entry is derived from a study of identical twins. Overall study results and limits: Cross-sectional statistical analysis was relied on for the conclusions, without the same donors being followed. One should note that invariant MAIT and iNKT cells could partly confound zero-insertion analyses. Shared out-of-frame alpha sequences (those common to twins) showed excess low generation probability.

Unique molecular identifiers were present on the cDNA, which also gained a universal primer site by template switching. Each CDR3 protein is one row after TCRdb ran MiXCR on the 5' RACE reads. The data hold some 100,000 distinct CDR3 sequences, with 4.5% to 6.5% observed a single time. V usage is TRBV6-1 and J usage is TRBJ2-7; no firm D call. Sequencing was carried out using memory T cells sorted from blood. The receptor's source is a woman aged 45-65 years in good health. CDR3 coding DNA: TGTGCCAGCAGGAGAGAAGGCGTCGGTCCTTACGAGCAGTACTTC. Amino acids: CASRREGVGPYEQYF.